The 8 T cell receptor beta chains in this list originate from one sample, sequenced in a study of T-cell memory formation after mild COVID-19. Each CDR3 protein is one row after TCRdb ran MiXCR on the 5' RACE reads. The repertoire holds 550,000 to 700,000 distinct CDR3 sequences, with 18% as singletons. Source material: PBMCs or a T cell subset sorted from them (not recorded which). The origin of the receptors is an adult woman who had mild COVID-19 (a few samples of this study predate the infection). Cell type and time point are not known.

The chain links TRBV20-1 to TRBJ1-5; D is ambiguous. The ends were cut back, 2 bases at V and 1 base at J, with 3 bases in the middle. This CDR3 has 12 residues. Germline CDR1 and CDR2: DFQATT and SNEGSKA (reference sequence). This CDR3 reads CSARPSNQPQHF. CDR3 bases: TGCAGTGCTAGACCCAGCAATCAGCCCCAGCATTTT.

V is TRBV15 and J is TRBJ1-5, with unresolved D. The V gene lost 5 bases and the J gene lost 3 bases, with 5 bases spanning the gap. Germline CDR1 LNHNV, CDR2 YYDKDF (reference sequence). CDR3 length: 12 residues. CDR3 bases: TGTGCCACCAGCGTTGACAATCAGCCCCAGCATTTT. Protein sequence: CATSVDNQPQHF.

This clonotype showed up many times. CDR3 region: CSVSQPQGSSYEQYF. In DNA, the CDR3 is TGCAGCGTTTCCCAGCCTCAGGGAAGCTCCTACGAGCAGTACTTC. The rearrangement joins TRBV29-1 to TRBJ2-7, with a possible D match to TRBD1 (5 bases). CDR1 SQVTM and CDR2 ANQGSEA come from the germline V gene. Trimming took off 5 bases at V and 0 bases at J, with 17 bases between the two ends. The CDR3 sequence is 15 residues long.

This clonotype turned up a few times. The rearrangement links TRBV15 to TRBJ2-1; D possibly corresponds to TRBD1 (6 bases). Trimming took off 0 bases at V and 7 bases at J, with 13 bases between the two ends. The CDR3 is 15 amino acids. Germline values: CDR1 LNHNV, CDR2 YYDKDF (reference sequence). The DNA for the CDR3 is TGTGCCACCAGCAGAGACAGGGGAAGGTGGAATGAGCAGTTCTTC. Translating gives CATSRDRGRWNEQFF.

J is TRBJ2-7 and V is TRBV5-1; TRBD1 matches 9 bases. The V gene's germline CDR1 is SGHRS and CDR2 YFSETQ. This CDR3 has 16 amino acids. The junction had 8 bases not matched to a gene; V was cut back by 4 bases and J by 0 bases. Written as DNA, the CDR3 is TGCGCCAGCAGCAGTAGAACAGGGGGCGCCTCCTACGAGCAGTACTTC. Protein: CASSSRTGGASYEQYF.

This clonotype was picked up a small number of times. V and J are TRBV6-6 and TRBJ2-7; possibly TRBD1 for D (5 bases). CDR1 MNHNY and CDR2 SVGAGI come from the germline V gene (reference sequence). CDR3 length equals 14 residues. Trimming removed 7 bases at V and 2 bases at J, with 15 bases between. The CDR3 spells CASTTGAGTYEQYF. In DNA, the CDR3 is TGTGCCAGCACCACAGGCGCAGGGACCTACGAGCAGTACTTC.

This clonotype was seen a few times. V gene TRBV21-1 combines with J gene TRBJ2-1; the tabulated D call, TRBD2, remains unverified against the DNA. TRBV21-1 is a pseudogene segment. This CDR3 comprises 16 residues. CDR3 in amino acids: CASSKVEREDRNEQFF. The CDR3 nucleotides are TGTGCCAGCAGCAAAGTGGAGCGGGAGGATCGGAATGAGCAGTTCTTC.

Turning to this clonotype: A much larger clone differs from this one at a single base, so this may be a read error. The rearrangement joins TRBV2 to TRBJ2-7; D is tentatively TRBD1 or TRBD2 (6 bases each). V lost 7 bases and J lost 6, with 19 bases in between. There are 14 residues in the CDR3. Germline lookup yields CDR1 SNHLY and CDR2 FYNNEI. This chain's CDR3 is CASIVLPEGVEQYF. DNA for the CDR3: TGTGCCAGCATTGTACTGCCGGAGGGGGTCGAGCAGTACTTC.